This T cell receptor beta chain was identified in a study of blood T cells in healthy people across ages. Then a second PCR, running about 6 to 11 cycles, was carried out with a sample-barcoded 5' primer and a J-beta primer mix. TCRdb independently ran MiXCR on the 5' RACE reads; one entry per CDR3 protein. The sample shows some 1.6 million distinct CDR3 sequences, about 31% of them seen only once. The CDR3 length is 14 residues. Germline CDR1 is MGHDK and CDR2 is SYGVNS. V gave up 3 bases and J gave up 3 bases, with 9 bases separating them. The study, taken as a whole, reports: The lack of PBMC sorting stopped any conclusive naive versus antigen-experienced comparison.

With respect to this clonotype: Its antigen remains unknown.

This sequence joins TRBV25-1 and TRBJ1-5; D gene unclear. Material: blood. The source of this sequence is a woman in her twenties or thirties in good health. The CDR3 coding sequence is TGTGCCAGCAGTGACTTAAGCACCAATCAGCCCCAGCATTTT. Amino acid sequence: CASSDLSTNQPQHF.